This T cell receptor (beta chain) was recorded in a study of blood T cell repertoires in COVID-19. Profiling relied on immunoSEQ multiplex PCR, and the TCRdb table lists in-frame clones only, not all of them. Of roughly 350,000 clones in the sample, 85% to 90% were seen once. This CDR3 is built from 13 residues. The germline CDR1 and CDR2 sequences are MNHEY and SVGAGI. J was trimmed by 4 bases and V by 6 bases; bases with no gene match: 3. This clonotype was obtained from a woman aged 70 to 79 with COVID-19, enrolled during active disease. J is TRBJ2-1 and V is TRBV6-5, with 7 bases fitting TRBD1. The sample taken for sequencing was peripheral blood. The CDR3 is CASRGTVYNEQFF. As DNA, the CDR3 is TGTGCCAGCAGGGGGACAGTATACAATGAGCAGTTCTTC.